The 3 T cell receptor beta chains below all came from one sample that was sequenced in a study of blood T cell repertoires in COVID-19. Method: immunoSEQ multiplex PCR; TCRdb's copy keeps in-frame clones and lacks some. The sample yields 200,000 to 250,000 clones, approximately 78% seen once. Material: peripheral blood. The source of these receptors is a woman older than 75 with COVID-19, enrolled during active disease.

Worth noting for this clone: Other DNA sequences in the same sample also yield this CDR3. The V and J genes are TRBV2 and TRBJ1-1; weak D call: TRBD1 (5 bases). CDR3 size: 13 residues. V lost 8 bases and J 0 bases, leaving 10 bases between the germline ends. CDR1 is SNHLY, CDR2 FYNNEI, per germline. CDR3 region: CASSTDMNTEAFF. CDR3 DNA: TGTGCCAGCTCGACAGACATGAACACTGAAGCTTTCTTT.

V gene TRBV12-3 or TRBV12-4 combines with J gene TRBJ2-1, with D possibly being TRBD2 (5 bases). With 1 base removed from V and 7 bases from J, the gap between germline ends came to 8 bases. The CDR3 spans 13 residues. In nucleotides, the CDR3 is TGTGCCAGCAGTTTAGTACTAGATAATGAGCAGTTCTTC. Translating it yields CASSLVLDNEQFF.

The chain has TRBV18 and TRBJ2-1; no definite D call. The ends were cut back, 4 bases at V and 6 bases at J, with 10 bases in the middle. Germline CDR1 reads KGHSH; CDR2 reads LQKENI. There are 13 residues in the CDR3. In DNA, the CDR3 is TGTGCCAGCTCACTTGACACGAGCAATGAGCAGTTCTTC. This codes for CASSLDTSNEQFF.